The T cell receptor beta chain described here comes from a study of molecular identifiers for immune sequencing clone quantification. Preparation of the bulk TCR libraries relied on previously described methods and listed TCR primers. MiXCR, run by TCRdb on the PCR reads, gives a single entry per CDR3 protein. The sample has around 100,000 distinct CDR3 sequences, roughly a third seen once. The material sequenced was naive CD8+ T cells from blood, with Jurkat cell RNA spiked in. The subset was: FACS-sorted CD8+CD4-CCR7+CD45RA+ naive T cells. The origin of this receptor is a human donor in good health. Some libraries in this study had Jurkat cell RNA spiked in.

CDR3 sequence reads: CSAMVAENTGELFF. CDR3 sequence (DNA): TGCAGTGCTATGGTAGCGGAGAACACCGGGGAGCTGTTTTTT. This chain joins TRBV20-1 and TRBJ2-2; the D gene is possibly TRBD2 (6 bases). Germline V gene lookup returns CDR1 DFQATT and CDR2 SNEGSKA (reference sequence). The CDR3 totals 14 residues. The V end lost 4 bases, the J end lost 1 base, and 10 bases lay between the germline ends.